This is a list of T cell receptor beta chains from one sample in a study of Graves' ophthalmopathy and Graves' hyperthyroidism. TCRdb analysed the multiplex PCR reads with MiXCR anew, one entry per CDR3 protein. The profile shows about 1.1 million distinct CDR3 sequences, roughly two fifths of them singletons. The sequenced material came from peripheral blood or thyroid tissue (not recorded which). These receptors all come from an adult man with Graves' hyperthyroidism. CDR3s include the opening cysteine and the closing phenylalanine or tryptophan. The D gene is left open where the match is weak. Some rows mark clone size as missing; the rest say once, few, many or name a class of expanded clone.

abundance: .; d_gene: TRBD1; v_gene: TRBV10-3; j_gene: TRBJ2-6; CDR3aa: CAISRQGTSSGANVLTF; CDR3nt: TGTGCCATCAGTAGACAGGGTACCAGCTCTGGGGCCAACGTCCTGACTTTC
abundance: .; d_gene: TRBD1; v_gene: TRBV12-3/TRBV12-4; j_gene: TRBJ2-5; CDR3aa: CAISPRQGSGETQYF; CDR3nt: TGTGCCATCAGTCCCCGACAGGGGAGTGGGGAGACCCAGTACTTC
abundance: many; d_gene: .; v_gene: TRBV7-9; j_gene: TRBJ1-2; CDR3aa: CASSSGSPYGYTF; CDR3nt: TGTGCCAGCAGCTCCGGAAGCCCCTATGGCTACACCTTC
abundance: few; d_gene: .; v_gene: TRBV12-3/TRBV12-4; j_gene: TRBJ2-2; CDR3aa: CASSLLGAHTGELFF; CDR3nt: TGTGCCAGCAGCCTCCTGGGGGCTCACACCGGGGAGCTGTTTTTT
abundance: .; d_gene: TRBD1; v_gene: TRBV7-7; j_gene: TRBJ2-5; CDR3aa: CASSSYTGVGILGTQYF; CDR3nt: TGTGCTAGCAGCTCCTATACAGGGGTGGGGATCCTAGGGACCCAGTACTTC
abundance: .; d_gene: .; v_gene: TRBV20-1; j_gene: TRBJ1-4; CDR3aa: CSARDYGATAKNEKLFF; CDR3nt: TGCAGTGCTAGAGATTATGGCGCGACAGCCAAGAATGAAAAACTGTTTTTT
abundance: .; d_gene: TRBD1; v_gene: TRBV20-1; j_gene: TRBJ1-2; CDR3aa: CSASPTGDGYTF; CDR3nt: TGCAGTGCTAGTCCGACAGGGGACGGCTACACCTTC
abundance: few; d_gene: TRBD1; v_gene: TRBV9; j_gene: TRBJ2-2; CDR3aa: CASSAMGQGAAGELFF; CDR3nt: TGTGCCAGCAGCGCGATGGGACAGGGGGCCGCCGGGGAGCTGTTTTTT
abundance: many; d_gene: TRBD1; v_gene: TRBV10-3; j_gene: TRBJ1-4; CDR3aa: CAIAPGTGAREKLFF; CDR3nt: TGTGCCATCGCACCAGGGACAGGGGCCCGGGAAAAACTGTTTTTT
abundance: many; d_gene: .; v_gene: TRBV19; j_gene: TRBJ1-5; CDR3aa: CASTLSLNQPQHF; CDR3nt: TGTGCCAGTACCTTGTCCCTGAATCAGCCCCAGCATTTT
abundance: many; d_gene: .; v_gene: TRBV29-1; j_gene: TRBJ1-2; CDR3aa: CSVGGGMGYGYTF; CDR3nt: TGCAGCGTTGGGGGAGGGATGGGCTATGGCTACACCTTC
abundance: .; d_gene: TRBD1; v_gene: TRBV15; j_gene: TRBJ1-1; CDR3aa: CATSRPDRRGTEAFF; CDR3nt: TGTGCCACCAGCAGACCGGACAGGCGGGGAACTGAAGCTTTCTTT
abundance: few; d_gene: .; v_gene: TRBV12-3/TRBV12-4; j_gene: TRBJ1-2; CDR3aa: CASSFTPRGNYGYTF; CDR3nt: TGTGCCAGCAGTTTCACCCCCCGCGGTAACTATGGCTACACCTTC
abundance: many; d_gene: TRBD1; v_gene: TRBV10-3; j_gene: TRBJ1-5; CDR3aa: CATRGQGGGEPQHF; CDR3nt: TGTGCCACCAGGGGACAGGGGGGTGGGGAGCCCCAGCATTTT
abundance: .; d_gene: .; v_gene: TRBV7-9; j_gene: TRBJ1-5; CDR3aa: CASSQTGSGQPQHF; CDR3nt: TGTGCCAGCAGCCAAACGGGGTCCGGTCAGCCCCAGCATTTT
abundance: .; d_gene: .; v_gene: TRBV12-3/TRBV12-4; j_gene: TRBJ1-2; CDR3aa: CASSPIGNGGRGGYTF; CDR3nt: TGTGCCAGCAGTCCCATCGGCAACGGGGGGCGCGGGGGCTACACCTTC
abundance: many; d_gene: TRBD1; v_gene: TRBV10-3; j_gene: TRBJ1-5; CDR3aa: CAIRAGTGRGQPQHF; CDR3nt: TGTGCCATCAGAGCAGGGACAGGGAGAGGTCAGCCCCAGCATTTT
abundance: .; d_gene: .; v_gene: TRBV5-6; j_gene: TRBJ1-5; CDR3aa: CASSLAAAPGERQPQHF; CDR3nt: TGTGCCAGCAGCTTGGCGGCAGCCCCGGGGGAACGACAGCCCCAGCATTTT
abundance: many; d_gene: .; v_gene: TRBV5-6; j_gene: TRBJ2-7; CDR3aa: CASSLPGAFDYEQYF; CDR3nt: TGTGCCAGCAGCTTGCCGGGGGCGTTTGACTACGAGCAGTACTTC
abundance: many; d_gene: .; v_gene: TRBV9; j_gene: TRBJ2-5; CDR3aa: CASSLGGMDETQYF; CDR3nt: TGTGCCAGCAGCTTGGGCGGGATGGATGAGACCCAGTACTTC
abundance: many; d_gene: .; v_gene: TRBV7-3; j_gene: TRBJ2-7; CDR3aa: CASSSSRGDSYEQYF; CDR3nt: TGTGCCAGCAGCTCCTCCAGGGGAGACTCCTACGAGCAGTACTTC
abundance: .; d_gene: TRBD2; v_gene: TRBV10-2; j_gene: TRBJ2-5; CDR3aa: CASRWGGGETQYF; CDR3nt: TGCGCCAGCAGGTGGGGCGGGGGGGAGACCCAGTACTTC
abundance: .; d_gene: .; v_gene: TRBV4-1; j_gene: TRBJ2-5; CDR3aa: CASSQAGGGLQETQYF; CDR3nt: TGCGCCAGCAGCCAAGCTGGTGGGGGGCTCCAAGAGACCCAGTACTTC
abundance: few; d_gene: .; v_gene: TRBV7-2; j_gene: TRBJ2-1; CDR3aa: CASSLVGSRQQFF; CDR3nt: TGTGCCAGCAGCTTAGTTGGCTCTCGGCAGCAGTTCTTC
abundance: .; d_gene: TRBD1; v_gene: TRBV12-3/TRBV12-4; j_gene: TRBJ1-1; CDR3aa: CASSRAGQLNTEAFF; CDR3nt: TGTGCCAGCAGCCGCGCGGGACAGCTGAACACTGAAGCTTTCTTT
abundance: few; d_gene: .; v_gene: TRBV7-9; j_gene: TRBJ1-1; CDR3aa: CASLQMNTEAFF; CDR3nt: TGTGCCAGCCTACAGATGAACACTGAAGCTTTCTTT
abundance: .; d_gene: .; v_gene: TRBV2; j_gene: TRBJ2-7; CDR3aa: CASSSPGAGTYEQYF; CDR3nt: TGCGCCAGCAGCTCACCCGGGGCAGGCACCTACGAGCAGTACTTC
abundance: many; d_gene: .; v_gene: TRBV7-2; j_gene: TRBJ1-1; CDR3aa: CASSRATNTEAFF; CDR3nt: TGTGCCAGCAGCCGCGCCACAAACACTGAAGCTTTCTTT
abundance: once; d_gene: .; v_gene: TRBV4-1; j_gene: TRBJ1-2; CDR3aa: CASSQDAAANNYGYTF; CDR3nt: TGCGCCAGCAGCCAAGATGCGGCGGCTAATAACTATGGCTACACCTTC
abundance: .; d_gene: .; v_gene: TRBV20-1; j_gene: TRBJ1-5; CDR3aa: CSASGTLNQPQHF; CDR3nt: TGCAGTGCTAGCGGGACCCTCAATCAGCCCCAGCATTTT
abundance: few; d_gene: TRBD1; v_gene: TRBV6-6; j_gene: TRBJ2-6; CDR3aa: CASSTGTGIPNVLTF; CDR3nt: TGTGCCAGCAGCACCGGGACAGGGATCCCTAACGTCCTGACTTTC
abundance: many; d_gene: .; v_gene: TRBV20-1; j_gene: TRBJ1-1; CDR3aa: CSARWGAGNTEAFF; CDR3nt: TGCAGTGCTAGATGGGGAGCAGGGAACACTGAAGCTTTCTTT
abundance: .; d_gene: TRBD1; v_gene: TRBV9; j_gene: TRBJ2-7; CDR3aa: CASSALGQGPPYEQYF; CDR3nt: TGTGCCAGCAGCGCCCTGGGACAGGGGCCACCCTACGAGCAGTACTTC
abundance: many; d_gene: .; v_gene: TRBV2; j_gene: TRBJ1-4; CDR3aa: CASSERAELGKLFF; CDR3nt: TGTGCCAGCAGTGAACGGGCTGAATTAGGAAAACTGTTTTTT
abundance: once; d_gene: .; v_gene: TRBV2; j_gene: TRBJ2-7; CDR3aa: CASSEGKYF; CDR3nt: TGTGCCAGCAGTGAAGGCAAGTACTTC
abundance: .; d_gene: TRBD1; v_gene: TRBV24-1; j_gene: TRBJ1-2; CDR3aa: CASSPGQGGIGYTF; CDR3nt: TGTGCCAGCAGTCCCGGACAGGGTGGTATTGGCTACACCTTC